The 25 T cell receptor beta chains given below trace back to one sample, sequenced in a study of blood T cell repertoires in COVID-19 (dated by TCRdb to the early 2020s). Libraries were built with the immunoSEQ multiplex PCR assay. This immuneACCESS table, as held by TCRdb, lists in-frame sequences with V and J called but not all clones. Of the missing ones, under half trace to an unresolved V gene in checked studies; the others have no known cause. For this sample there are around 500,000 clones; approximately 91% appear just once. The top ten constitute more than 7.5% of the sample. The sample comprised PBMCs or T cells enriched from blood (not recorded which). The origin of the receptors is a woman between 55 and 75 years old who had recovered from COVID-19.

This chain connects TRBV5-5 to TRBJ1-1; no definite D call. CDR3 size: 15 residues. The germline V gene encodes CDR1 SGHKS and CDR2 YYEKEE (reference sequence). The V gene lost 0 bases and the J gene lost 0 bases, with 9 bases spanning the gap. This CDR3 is CASSLDAAVNTEAFF. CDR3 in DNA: TGTGCCAGCAGCTTGGACGCCGCAGTGAACACTGAAGCTTTCTTT.

In nucleotides, the CDR3 is TGTGCCAGCAGGGGGGGGACTAGTACTACAGATACGCAGTATTTT. Protein: CASRGGTSTTDTQYF. The chain recombines TRBV6-5 with TRBJ2-3; 8 nucleotides align to TRBD2. This CDR3 has 15 residues. The germline gives CDR1 MNHEY, CDR2 SVGAGI. V lost 6 bases to trimming and J lost 3 bases; unmatched junction nucleotides: 8.

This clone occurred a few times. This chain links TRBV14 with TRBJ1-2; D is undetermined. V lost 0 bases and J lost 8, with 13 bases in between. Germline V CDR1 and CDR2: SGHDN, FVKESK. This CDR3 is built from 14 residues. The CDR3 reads CASSQDSDWRGYTF. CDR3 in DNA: TGTGCCAGCAGCCAAGACAGCGATTGGAGGGGCTACACCTTC.

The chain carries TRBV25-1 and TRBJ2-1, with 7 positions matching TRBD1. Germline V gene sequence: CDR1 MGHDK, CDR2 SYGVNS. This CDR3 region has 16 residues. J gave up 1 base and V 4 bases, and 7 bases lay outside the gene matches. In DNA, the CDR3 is TGTGCCAGCAGTGCGACAGGGTTTGTGTCCTACAATGAGCAGTTCTTC. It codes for CASSATGFVSYNEQFF.

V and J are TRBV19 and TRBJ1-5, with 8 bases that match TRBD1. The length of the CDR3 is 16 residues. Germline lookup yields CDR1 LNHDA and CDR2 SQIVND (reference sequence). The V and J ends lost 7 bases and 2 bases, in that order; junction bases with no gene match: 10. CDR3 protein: CASTKTGAYGNQPQHF. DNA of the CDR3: TGTGCCAGTACCAAGACAGGGGCTTACGGCAATCAGCCCCAGCATTTT.

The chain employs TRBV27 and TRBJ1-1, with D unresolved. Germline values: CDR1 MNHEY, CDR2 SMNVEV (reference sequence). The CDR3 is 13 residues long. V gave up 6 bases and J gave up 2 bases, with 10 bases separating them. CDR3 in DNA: TGTGCCAGCAGCCGACTAATAAACACTGAAGCTTTCTTT. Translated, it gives CASSRLINTEAFF.

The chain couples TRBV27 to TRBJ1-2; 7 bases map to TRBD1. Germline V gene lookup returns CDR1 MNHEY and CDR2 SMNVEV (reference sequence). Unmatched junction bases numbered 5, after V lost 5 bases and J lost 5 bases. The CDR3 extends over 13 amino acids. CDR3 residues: CASSDRAGYGYTF. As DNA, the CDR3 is TGTGCCAGCAGTGACAGGGCCGGGTATGGCTACACCTTC.

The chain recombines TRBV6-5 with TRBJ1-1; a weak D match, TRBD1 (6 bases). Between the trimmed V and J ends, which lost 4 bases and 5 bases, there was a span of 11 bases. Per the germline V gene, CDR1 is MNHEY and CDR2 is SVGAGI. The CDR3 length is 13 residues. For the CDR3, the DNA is TGTGCCAGCAGTTCCCGGGACAAAACTGAAGCTTTCTTT. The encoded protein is CASSSRDKTEAFF.

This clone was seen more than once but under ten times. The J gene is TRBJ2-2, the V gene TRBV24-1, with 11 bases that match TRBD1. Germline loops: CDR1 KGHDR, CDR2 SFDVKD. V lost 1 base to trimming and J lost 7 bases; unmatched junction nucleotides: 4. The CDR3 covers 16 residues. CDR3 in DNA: TGTGCCACCAGTGATTTCGGACAGGGGGCTAGCGGGGAGCTGTTTTTT. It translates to CATSDFGQGASGELFF.

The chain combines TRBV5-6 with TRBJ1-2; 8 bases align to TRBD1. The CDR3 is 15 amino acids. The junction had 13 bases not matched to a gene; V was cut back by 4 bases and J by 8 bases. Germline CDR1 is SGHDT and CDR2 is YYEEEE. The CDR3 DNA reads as TGTGCCAGCAGCGGGGGACAGGCGGAAACTAGGGGCTACACCTTC. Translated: CASSGGQAETRGYTF.

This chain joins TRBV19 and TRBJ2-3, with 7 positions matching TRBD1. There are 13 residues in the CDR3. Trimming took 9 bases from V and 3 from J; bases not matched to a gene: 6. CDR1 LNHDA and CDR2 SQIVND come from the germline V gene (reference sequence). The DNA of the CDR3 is TGTGCCAGCGGACAGGCAATGACAGATACGCAGTATTTT. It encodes CASGQAMTDTQYF.

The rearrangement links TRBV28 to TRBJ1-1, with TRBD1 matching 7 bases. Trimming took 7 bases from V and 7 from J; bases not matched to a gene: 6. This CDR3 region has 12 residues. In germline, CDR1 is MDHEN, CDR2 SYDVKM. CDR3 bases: TGTGCCAGCAACACAGGGGCCTATGAAGCTTTCTTT. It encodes CASNTGAYEAFF. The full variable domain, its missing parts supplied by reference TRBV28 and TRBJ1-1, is DVKVTQSSRYLVKRTGEKVFLECVQDMDHENMFWYRQDPGLGLRLIYFSYDVKMKEKGDIPEGYSVSREKKERFSLILESASTNQTSMYLCASNTGAYEAFFGQGTRLTVV.

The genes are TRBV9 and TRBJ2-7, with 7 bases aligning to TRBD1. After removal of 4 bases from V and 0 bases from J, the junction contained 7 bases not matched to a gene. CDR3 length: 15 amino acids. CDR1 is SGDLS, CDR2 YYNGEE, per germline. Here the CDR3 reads CASSPTGYSSYEQYF. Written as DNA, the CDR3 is TGTGCCAGCAGCCCGACAGGGTATAGCTCCTACGAGCAGTACTTC.

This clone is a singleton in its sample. The chain's CDR3 is CASSLTGSAEAFF. The CDR3 DNA reads as TGTGCCAGTAGTTTAACAGGGAGCGCTGAAGCTTTCTTT. The V and J genes are TRBV19 and TRBJ1-1, with a possible D match to TRBD1 (6 bases). The CDR3 totals 13 residues. V lost 5 bases and J 6 bases, leaving 13 bases between the germline ends. CDR1 is LNHDA and CDR2 is SQIVND in the germline V gene (reference sequence).

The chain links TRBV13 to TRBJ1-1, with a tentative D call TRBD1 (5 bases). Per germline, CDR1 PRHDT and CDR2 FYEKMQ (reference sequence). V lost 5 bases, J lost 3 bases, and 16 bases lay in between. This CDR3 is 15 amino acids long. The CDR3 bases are TGTGCCAGCAGCCCGGGAGGGACGGTTGACACTGAAGCTTTCTTT. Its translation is CASSPGGTVDTEAFF. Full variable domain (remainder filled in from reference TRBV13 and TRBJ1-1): AAGVIQSPRHLIKEKRETATLKCYPIPRHDTVYWYQQGPGQDPQFLISFYEKMQSDKGSIPDRFSAQQFSDYHSELNMSSLELGDSALYFCASSPGGTVDTEAFFGQGTRLTVV.

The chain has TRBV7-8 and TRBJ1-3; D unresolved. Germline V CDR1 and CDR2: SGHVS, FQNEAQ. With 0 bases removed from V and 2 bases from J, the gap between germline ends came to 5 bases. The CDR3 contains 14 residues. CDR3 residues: CASSLAGAGNTIYF. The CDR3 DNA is TGTGCCAGCAGCTTAGCGGGCGCTGGAAACACCATATATTTT.

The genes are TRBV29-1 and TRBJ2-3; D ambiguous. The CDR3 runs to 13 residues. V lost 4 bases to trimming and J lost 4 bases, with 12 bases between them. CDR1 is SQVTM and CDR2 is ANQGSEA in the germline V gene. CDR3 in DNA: TGCAGCGTTGCCCTCTTGTTCGCAGATACGCAGTATTTT. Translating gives CSVALLFADTQYF.

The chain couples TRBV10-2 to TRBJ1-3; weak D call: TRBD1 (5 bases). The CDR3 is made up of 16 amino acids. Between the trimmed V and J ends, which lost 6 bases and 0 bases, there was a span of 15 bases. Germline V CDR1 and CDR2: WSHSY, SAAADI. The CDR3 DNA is TGCGCCAGCAGAAATCAAGGGGCCGTCTCTGGAAACACCATATATTTT. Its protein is CASRNQGAVSGNTIYF.

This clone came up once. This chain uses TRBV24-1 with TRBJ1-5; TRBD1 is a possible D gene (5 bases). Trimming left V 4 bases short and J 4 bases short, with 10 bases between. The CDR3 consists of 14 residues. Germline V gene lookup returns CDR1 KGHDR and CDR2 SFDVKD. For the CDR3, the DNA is TGTGCCACCAGTGAGGGGGGTAGGAATCAGCCCCAGCATTTT. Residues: CATSEGGRNQPQHF.

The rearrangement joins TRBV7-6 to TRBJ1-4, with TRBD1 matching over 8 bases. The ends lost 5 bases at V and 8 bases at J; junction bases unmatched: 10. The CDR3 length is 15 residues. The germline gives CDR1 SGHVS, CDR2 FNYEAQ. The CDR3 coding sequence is TGTGCCAGCAGCCCCCAGGGGGCAATGAGAGAAAAACTGTTTTTT. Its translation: CASSPQGAMREKLFF.

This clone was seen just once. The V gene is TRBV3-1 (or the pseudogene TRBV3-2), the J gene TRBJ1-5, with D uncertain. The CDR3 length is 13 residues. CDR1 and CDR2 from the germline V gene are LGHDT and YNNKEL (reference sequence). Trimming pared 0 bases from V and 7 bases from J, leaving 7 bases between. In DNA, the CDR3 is TGTGCCAGCAGCCAAGATCGGAGGCAGCCCCAGCATTTT. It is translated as CASSQDRRQPQHF.

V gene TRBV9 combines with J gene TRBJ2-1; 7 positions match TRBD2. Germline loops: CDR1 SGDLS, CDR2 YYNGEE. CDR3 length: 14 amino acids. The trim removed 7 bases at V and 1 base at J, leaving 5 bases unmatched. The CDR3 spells CASATGGSYNEQFF. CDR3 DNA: TGTGCCAGCGCAACGGGAGGTTCCTACAATGAGCAGTTCTTC. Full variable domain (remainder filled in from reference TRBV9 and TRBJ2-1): DSGVTQTPKHLITATGQRVTLRCSPRSGDLSVYWYQQSLDQGLQFLIQYYNGEERAKGNILERFSAQQFPDLHSELNLSSLELGDSALYFCASATGGSYNEQFFGPGTRLTVL.

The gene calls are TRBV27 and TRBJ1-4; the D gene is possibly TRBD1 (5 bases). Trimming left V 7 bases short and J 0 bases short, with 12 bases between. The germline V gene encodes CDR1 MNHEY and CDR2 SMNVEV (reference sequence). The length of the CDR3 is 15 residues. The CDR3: CASKGAGATNEKLFF. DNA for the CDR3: TGTGCCAGCAAAGGGGCTGGGGCAACTAATGAAAAACTGTTTTTT.

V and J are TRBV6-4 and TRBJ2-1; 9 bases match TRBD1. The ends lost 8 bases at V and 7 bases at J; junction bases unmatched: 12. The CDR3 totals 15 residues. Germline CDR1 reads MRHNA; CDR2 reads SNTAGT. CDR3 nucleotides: TGTGCCAGCTCCCCGCTCGGGACAGGGCCGAATGAGCAGTTCTTC. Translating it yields CASSPLGTGPNEQFF.

In DNA, the CDR3 is TGTGCCAGCTCACCGGATTCTCTAGCGGGGAATGAGCAGTTCTTC. Translation gives CASSPDSLAGNEQFF. The chain joins TRBV18 to TRBJ2-1, with 9 positions matching TRBD2. Germline trimming cut 3 bases from V and 7 bases from J; bases unmatched to any gene: 7. Germline V CDR1 and CDR2: KGHSH, LQKENI. The CDR3 totals 15 residues. Variable domain in full (rest from reference TRBV18 and TRBJ2-1): NAGVMQNPRHLVRRRGQEARLRCSPMKGHSHVYWYRQLPEEGLKFMVYLQKENIIDESGMPKERFSAEFPKEGPSILRIQQVVRGDSAAYFCASSPDSLAGNEQFFGPGTRLTVL.